This T cell receptor (beta chain) was observed in a study of early stage breast cancer tumors (dated by TCRdb to about 2017). As for the study more broadly: Of the roughly 15 invasive breast tumors, approximately 11 were found to be estrogen receptor-positive, progesterone receptor-positive and HER2-negative. About 65% of the 12 ER+/PR+/HER2- tumors were invasive ductal carcinomas, while the other four were invasive lobular carcinomas. On average, each sample got approximately 9.8-fold read coverage. A total of 2,651,842 templates, representing 850,000 to 1,400,000 unique clonotypes, were detected across all samples.

The study profiled bulk TCR beta-chain repertoires in matched peripheral blood, tumor and adjacent normal breast tissue taken from approximately 15 patients with early-stage breast cancer. Before surgery, roughly 5-11 mL of whole blood was collected into EDTA tubes and then processed within 2 hours. Ficoll-Paque centrifugation in SepMate-50 tubes was used to isolate peripheral blood mononuclear cells. PBMCs were cryopreserved in about 90% FBS with approximately 10% DMSO in aliquots of about 1.7 to 4 million cells and stored in liquid nitrogen. Genomic DNA was extracted with the Qiagen AllPrep DNA/RNA Mini kit. Trimming removed 7 bases from V and 4 bases from J; the gene matches leave 7 bases unexplained. The germline V gene encodes CDR1 MNHEY and CDR2 SVGAGI. Including the terminal cysteine and phenylalanine, the CDR3 comprises 15 residues. The retained sequence is limited to the CDR3, 45 bases, with the frame set at the first base.

Each sample was amplified in two independent genomic DNA replicates, using approximately 550 ng for blood and approximately 1.6 ug for tumor or normal breast. Following the manufacturer's instructions, the ImmunoSeq Intro kit was used to carry out TCRB sequencing on genomic DNA. Multiplex PCR was run for about 30 cycles using proprietary primers and spike-in control sequences for absolute quantification. Single-end 150-bp reads were used to sequence an 87-bp fragment spanning the CDR3 and the flanking V and J genes. Each lane of an Illumina MiSeq using version 3.0 chemistry carried seven multiplexed samples, with two replicates per sample. Per the authors' processing: The vendor's proprietary pipeline handled the raw data processing, merging both replicates into a single result for each sample. A clonotype was defined as productive rearrangements that share the same V-gene family, CDR3 amino acid sequence and J-gene segment. Clonality was computed as 1 minus the normalized Shannon entropy (Pielou evenness) of TCRB abundances. T cell density was estimated by dividing total templates by the number of input cells inferred from the DNA input amount. Recon, run with its default parameters, was used to estimate overall repertoire diversity and clonality. A clonotype counted as tumor-enriched if its abundance in tumor exceeded 0.1% and was at least 32-fold higher than its abundance in normal breast. In its TCRdb copy, this immuneACCESS table keeps in-frame sequences only and misses some clones. Where compared with another copy, unresolved V genes explain less than half of these, and the others have no known cause. The DNA was the basis for D and trimming; V, J and clone size are from that table. This sample has about 70,000 clones in its table, and 75% to 90% of those were observed once. Together, the top ten hold about 4.4% of the sample.

Study-level results and caveats: Enriched TCRB sequences shared across patients were mostly commonly generated sequences, unlikely to play an important role in the tumor microenvironment. Sequencing bulk genomic DNA from unsorted cells could not capture chain pairing or functional markers like CD4, CD8 and FOXP3. Tumors showed roughly 2.3-fold higher T cell density and higher clonality than adjacent normal breast tissue. Analysis by tumor subtype was prevented by the small cohort size. Repertoires from blood and normal breast were more alike than repertoires from blood and tumor, and in about 90% of the 16 patients, comparing each tissue with blood separated tumor from normal.

About this clone itself: The specificity of this receptor is unknown. No base-level quality is on record; no much larger clone is a single base apart.

The chain uses TRBV6-5 and TRBJ2-2; TRBD1 matches 9 bases in the middle. Specimen: blood. The receptor was isolated from a person in their 40s with breast cancer. The sequenced DNA is TGTGCCAGCACCAAGGACAGGGGTCTCACCGGGGAGCTGTTTTTT. Its amino acids are CASTKDRGLTGELFF.